This T cell receptor beta chain stems from a study of T-cell memory formation after mild COVID-19. Details on this clonotype: What it binds is not known.

Constant-segment primers served in 5'RACE that generated TCR alpha and TCR beta cDNA libraries bearing sample barcodes and UMIs. Each CDR3 protein is one row after TCRdb ran MiXCR on the 5' RACE reads. The sample lists some 300,000 distinct CDR3 sequences, under 25% seen once, with 21% in the top ten. V lost 5 bases and J lost 8; bases outside the gene matches: 20. The CDR3 totals 17 residues. In germline, CDR1 is SEHNR, CDR2 FQNEAQ (reference sequence). Findings and limits, study-wide: Most CD4+ clones that shrank were in CM and EM, while CD8+ ones turned up in EMRA. A second wave expanding day 15 to 37 was CD4+-biased; contracting clones were balanced.

This TCR derives from a man aged 18-30 years who had mild COVID-19 (a few samples of this study predate the infection). Cell type and time point are not known. V gene TRBV7-9 combines with J gene TRBJ1-1; 7 positions agree with TRBD1. Sequenced input: PBMCs or a T cell subset sorted from them (not recorded which). CDR3 amino acids: CASSHPPTGEFGIEAFF. As DNA, the CDR3 is TGTGCCAGCAGCCACCCGCCTACAGGGGAGTTTGGTATCGAAGCTTTCTTT.